This TCR beta chain was sequenced for a study of T-cell reconstitution after alpha-beta-depleted transplantation in children. V dropped 1 base and J dropped 7 bases, with 11 bases sitting between them. There are 15 residues in the CDR3. Germline lookup yields CDR1 MDHEN and CDR2 SYDVKM. TCRbeta library preparation incorporated unique molecular identifiers. In TCRdb, the PCR reads were re-called with MiXCR into one record per CDR3 protein. The table shows about a million distinct CDR3 sequences, with about 26% occurring only once. Findings and caveats of the study: A year post-transplant, T-cell counts and diversity derived mostly from newly produced T cells. Several hundred expanded graft clones reportedly gave rise to the alpha-beta T cells present about two months after transplant. Some patients showed high day-60 TCRbeta diversity, which derived from surviving recipient T cells and thymic progenitors.

This clonotype was counted a few times. Its target is unknown. The sequenced sample was PBMCs, mostly from graft donor cells, obtained 360 days after TCRalphabeta/CD19-depleted stem cell transplant. The chain employs TRBV28 and TRBJ1-6; possible D gene TRBD1, 5 bases. This clonotype was obtained from a boy younger than two who had a stem cell transplant for SCID, so the T cells may come from the graft donor. DNA of the CDR3: TGTGCCAGCAGTTTATCGGGCAGGGTCAATTCACCCCTCCACTTT. This sequence encodes CASSLSGRVNSPLHF.